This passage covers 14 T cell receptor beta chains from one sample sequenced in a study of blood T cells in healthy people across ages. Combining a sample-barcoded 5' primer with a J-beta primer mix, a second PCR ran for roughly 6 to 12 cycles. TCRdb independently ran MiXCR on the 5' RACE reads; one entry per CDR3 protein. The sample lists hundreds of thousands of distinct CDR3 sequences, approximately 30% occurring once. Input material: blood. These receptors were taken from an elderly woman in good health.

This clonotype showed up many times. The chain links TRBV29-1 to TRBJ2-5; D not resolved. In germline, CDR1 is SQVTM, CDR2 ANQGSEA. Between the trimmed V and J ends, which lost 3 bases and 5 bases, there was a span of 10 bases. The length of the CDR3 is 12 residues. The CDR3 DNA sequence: TGCAGCGTTGATCGGAATCGGGAGACCCAGTACTTC. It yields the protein CSVDRNRETQYF.

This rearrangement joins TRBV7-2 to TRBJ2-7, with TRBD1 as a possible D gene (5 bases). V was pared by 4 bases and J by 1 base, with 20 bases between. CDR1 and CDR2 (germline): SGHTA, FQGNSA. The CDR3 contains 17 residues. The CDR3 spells CASSSLPQGWASYEQYF. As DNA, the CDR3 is TGTGCCAGCAGCTCCTTACCCCAGGGTTGGGCATCCTACGAGCAGTACTTC.

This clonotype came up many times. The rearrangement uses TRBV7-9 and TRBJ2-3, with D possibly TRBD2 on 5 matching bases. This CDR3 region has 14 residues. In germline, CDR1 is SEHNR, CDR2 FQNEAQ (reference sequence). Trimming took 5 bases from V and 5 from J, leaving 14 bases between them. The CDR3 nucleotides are TGTGCCAGCAGCCCCCCCGGGAATCGAGATACGCAGTATTTT. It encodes CASSPPGNRDTQYF. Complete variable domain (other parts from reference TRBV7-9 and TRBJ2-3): DTGVSQNPRHKITKRGQNVTFRCDPISEHNRLYWYRQTLGQGPEFLTYFQNEAQLEKSRLLSDRFSAERPKGSFSTLEIQRTEQGDSAMYLCASSPPGNRDTQYFGPGTRLTVL.

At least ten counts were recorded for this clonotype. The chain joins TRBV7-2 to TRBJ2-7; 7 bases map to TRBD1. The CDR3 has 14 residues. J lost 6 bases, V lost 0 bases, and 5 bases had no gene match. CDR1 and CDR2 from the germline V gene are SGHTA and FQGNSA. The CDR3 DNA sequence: TGTGCCAGCAGCTTAGCGAAGCGGACAGGCGAGCAGTACTTC. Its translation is CASSLAKRTGEQYF. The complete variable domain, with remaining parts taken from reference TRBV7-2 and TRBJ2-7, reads GAGVSQSPSNKVTEKGKDVELRCDPISGHTALYWYRQSLGQGLEFLIYFQGNSAPDKSGLPSDRFSAERTGGSVSTLTIQRTQQEDSAVYLCASSLAKRTGEQYFGPGTRLTVT.

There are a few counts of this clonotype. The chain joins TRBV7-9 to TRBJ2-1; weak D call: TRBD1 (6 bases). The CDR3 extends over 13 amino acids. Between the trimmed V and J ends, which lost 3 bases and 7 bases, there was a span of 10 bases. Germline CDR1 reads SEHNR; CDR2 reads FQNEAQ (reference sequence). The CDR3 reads CASSLLTGNEQFF. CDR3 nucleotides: TGTGCCAGCAGCTTGCTGACAGGAAATGAGCAGTTCTTC.

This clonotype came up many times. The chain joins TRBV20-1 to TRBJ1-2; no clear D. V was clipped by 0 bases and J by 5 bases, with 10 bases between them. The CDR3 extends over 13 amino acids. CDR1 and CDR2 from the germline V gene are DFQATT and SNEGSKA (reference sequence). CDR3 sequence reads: CSARDLKGYGYTF. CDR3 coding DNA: TGCAGTGCTAGAGATCTCAAGGGATATGGCTACACCTTC.

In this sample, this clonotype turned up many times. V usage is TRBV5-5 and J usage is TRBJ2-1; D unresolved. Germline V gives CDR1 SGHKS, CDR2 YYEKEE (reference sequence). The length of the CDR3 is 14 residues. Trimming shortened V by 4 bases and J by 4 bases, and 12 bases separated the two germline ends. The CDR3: CASSQEAVYNEQFF. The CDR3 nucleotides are TGTGCCAGCAGCCAAGAAGCCGTTTACAATGAGCAGTTCTTC.

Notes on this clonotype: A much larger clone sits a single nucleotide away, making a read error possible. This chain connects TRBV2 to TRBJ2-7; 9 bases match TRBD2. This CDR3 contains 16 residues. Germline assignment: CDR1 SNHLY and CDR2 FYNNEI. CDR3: CAGRPMDSGGSYEQYF. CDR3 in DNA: TGTGCCGGCAGGCCCATGGACAGCGGGGGGTCCTACGAGCAGTACTTC. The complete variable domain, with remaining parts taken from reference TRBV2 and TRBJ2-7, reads EPEVTQTPSHQVTQMGQEVILRCVPISNHLYFYWYRQILGQKVEFLVSFYNNEISEKSEIFDDQFSVERPDGSNFTLKIRSTKLEDSAMYFCAGRPMDSGGSYEQYFGPGTRLTVT.

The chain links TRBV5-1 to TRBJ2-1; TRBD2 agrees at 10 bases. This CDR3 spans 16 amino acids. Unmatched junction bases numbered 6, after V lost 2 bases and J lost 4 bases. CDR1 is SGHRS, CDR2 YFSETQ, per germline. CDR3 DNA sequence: TGCGCCAGCAGCTTAGCGGGGGGGCCGTTTTACAATGAGCAGTTCTTC. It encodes CASSLAGGPFYNEQFF.

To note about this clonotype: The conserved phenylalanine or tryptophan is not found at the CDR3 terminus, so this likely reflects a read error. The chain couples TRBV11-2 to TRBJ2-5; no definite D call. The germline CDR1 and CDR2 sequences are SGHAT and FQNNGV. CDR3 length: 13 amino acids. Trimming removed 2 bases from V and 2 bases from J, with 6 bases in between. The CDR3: CASSLTTQETQYS. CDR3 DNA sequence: TGTGCCAGCAGCTTAACGACTCAAGAGACCCAGTACAGC.

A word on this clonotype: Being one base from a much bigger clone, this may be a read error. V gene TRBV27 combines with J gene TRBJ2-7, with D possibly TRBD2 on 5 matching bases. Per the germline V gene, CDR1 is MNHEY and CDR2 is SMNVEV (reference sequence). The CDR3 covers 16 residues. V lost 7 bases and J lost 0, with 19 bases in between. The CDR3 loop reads CASKTTEATLSYEQYF. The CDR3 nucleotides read TGTGCCAGCAAGACCACGGAGGCGACCCTCTCCTACGAGCAGTACTTC.

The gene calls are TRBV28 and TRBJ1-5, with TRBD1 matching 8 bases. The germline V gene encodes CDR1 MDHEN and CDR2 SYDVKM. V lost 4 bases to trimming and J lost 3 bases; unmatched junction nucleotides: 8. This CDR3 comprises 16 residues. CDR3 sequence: CASSSRIQGANQPQHF. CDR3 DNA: TGTGCCAGCAGTTCCAGAATCCAGGGGGCCAATCAGCCCCAGCATTTT.

CDR3 amino acids: CSVCWGQVTDTQYF. The DNA of the CDR3 is TGCAGCGTTTGTTGGGGACAGGTCACAGATACGCAGTATTTT. J is TRBJ2-3 and V is TRBV29-1; TRBD1 matches 8 bases. The trim removed 5 bases at V and 2 bases at J, leaving 6 bases unmatched. Germline CDR1 and CDR2: SQVTM and ANQGSEA. This CDR3 region has 14 residues.

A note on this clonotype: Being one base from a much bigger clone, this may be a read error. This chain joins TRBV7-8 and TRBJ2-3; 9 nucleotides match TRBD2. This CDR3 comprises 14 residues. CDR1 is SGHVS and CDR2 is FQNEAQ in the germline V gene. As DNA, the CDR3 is TGTGCCAACAGCGGGACTAGCAACGCAGATACGCAGTATTTT. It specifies CANSGTSNADTQYF.